The present T cell receptor (beta chain) was sequenced within a study of Graves' ophthalmopathy and Graves' hyperthyroidism. Study-level findings and limits: The model flagged ophthalmopathy progression at around 70% sensitivity and around 72% specificity.

Over 18 months of follow-up, stable hyperthyroidism required that no ophthalmopathy appear. TCR beta CDR3 regions were amplified from RNA transcripts. Scientists carried out first-round RT-PCR using HTBI primers and then a second-round multiplex PCR. One entry per CDR3 protein results from TCRdb running MiXCR on the multiplex PCR reads. This sample carries over 500,000 distinct CDR3 sequences, 22% of them seen once, and the ten largest clones take around 6.9%. From germline, CDR1 is GTSNPN and CDR2 SVGIG (reference sequence). V was shortened by 4 bases and J by 4 bases, with 19 bases between the two germline ends. The CDR3 totals 16 residues. For this clonotype: Its specificity is unknown.

The gene calls are TRBV30 and TRBJ2-2; a possible D gene is TRBD2 (5 bases). The sample consisted of peripheral blood. The TCR comes from a woman between 18 and 30 years old with stable Graves' hyperthyroidism. Some clones in this sample may be carry-over from other donors' samples. This CDR3 reads CAWIPGVLGGTGELFF. The CDR3 nucleotides read TGTGCCTGGATCCCCGGGGTCCTGGGCGGCACCGGGGAGCTGTTTTTT.